Following are 11 T cell receptor beta chains from one sample sequenced in a study of radiotherapy plus CTLA-4 blockade in lung cancer. Only in-frame clones appear in the TCRdb table, and some are missing; sequencing was by immunoSEQ multiplex PCR. The data contain just under 60,000 clones, approximately 65% of them seen just once; the ten biggest clones take up 6.5% to 9.5%. This material consisted of peripheral blood, taken from a patient treated with radiotherapy plus ipilimumab. These receptors all come from a human donor with non-small cell lung cancer whose response to radiotherapy plus ipilimumab could not be evaluated.

The chain combines TRBV27 with TRBJ2-7; weak D call: TRBD1 (5 bases). The germline CDR1 and CDR2 sequences are MNHEY and SMNVEV (reference sequence). The CDR3 loop spans 16 amino acids. V dropped 6 bases and J dropped 3 bases, with 21 bases sitting between them. CDR3 in amino acids: CASRRIPGILDYEQYF. Written as DNA, the CDR3 is TGTGCCAGCAGACGCATACCAGGGATCTTGGACTACGAGCAGTACTTC.

This clone was seen a few times. V usage is TRBV19 and J usage is TRBJ1-5, with D possibly matching TRBD1 (5 bases). The V end lost 3 bases, the J end lost 2 bases, and 11 bases lay between the germline ends. CDR3 size: 15 residues. Germline CDR1 is LNHDA and CDR2 is SQIVND (reference sequence). The CDR3 nucleotides are TGTGCCAGTAGTATCGGGCAGGGCGGCAATCAGCCCCAGCATTTT. Its protein is CASSIGQGGNQPQHF.

J is TRBJ2-5 and V is TRBV6-5; 7 bases align to TRBD1. The CDR3 extends over 15 amino acids. The germline V gene has CDR1 MNHEY and CDR2 SVGAGI. Germline trimming cut 5 bases from V and 0 bases from J; bases unmatched to any gene: 6. The CDR3 spells CASSVNRGDQETQYF. CDR3 coding DNA: TGTGCCAGCAGTGTGAACAGGGGCGACCAAGAGACCCAGTACTTC.

V is TRBV11-3 and J is TRBJ1-2; D not certain. Trimming took 0 bases from V and 4 from J, leaving 6 bases between them. Germline V lookup: CDR1 SGHNT, CDR2 YENEEA. The CDR3 sequence is 13 residues long. The CDR3 here is CASSLDRFYGYTF. The CDR3 DNA sequence: TGTGCCAGCAGCTTAGATAGATTCTATGGCTACACCTTC.

The genes are TRBV11-2 and TRBJ2-2; 8 bases are a match to TRBD1. The V segment lost 1 base and the J segment 1 base; nucleotides outside the gene matches: 5. Germline CDR1 is SGHAT and CDR2 is FQNNGV. CDR3 length: 17 residues. CDR3 coding DNA: TGTGCCAGCAGCTTAGCCTTCGGGACAGGGAACACCGGGGAGCTGTTTTTT. This encodes CASSLAFGTGNTGELFF.

This rearrangement joins TRBV6-1 to TRBJ2-2; the D gene is possibly TRBD2 (5 bases). Trimming removed 6 bases at V and 13 bases at J, with 21 bases between. Looked up from germline, CDR1 is MNHNS and CDR2 is SASEGT. The CDR3 contains 14 residues. Here the CDR3 DNA reads TGTGCCAGCAGGCGTAAAGGACCGGGGAGCTGGCTGTTTTTT. Translation gives CASRRKGPGSWLFF.

V usage is TRBV5-1 and J usage is TRBJ2-5; D perhaps matches TRBD2 (6 bases). The CDR3 sequence is 15 residues long. Germline values: CDR1 SGHRS, CDR2 YFSETQ. V dropped 6 bases and J dropped 1 base, with 16 bases sitting between them. The CDR3 nucleotides read TGCGCCAGCAATCCCACGCCGGGGGTCCAAGAGACCCAGTACTTC. It yields the protein CASNPTPGVQETQYF.

The V call is TRBV7-2, the J call TRBJ1-4; TRBD1 aligns across 9 bases. Germline V gives CDR1 SGHTA, CDR2 FQGNSA. The CDR3 is made up of 15 amino acids. V was clipped by 4 bases and J by 1 base; unmatched bases: 1. The chain's CDR3 is CASSSDRGTNEKLFF. The CDR3 nucleotides read TGTGCCAGCAGCTCGGACAGGGGAACTAATGAAAAACTGTTTTTT.

Concerning this clone: The sample has other DNA sequences that encode this CDR3 too. The chain employs TRBV7-9 and TRBJ1-1; possible D gene TRBD1, 5 bases. The V end was cut by 0 bases, the J end by 5 bases, with 16 bases between. The germline V gene has CDR1 SEHNR and CDR2 FQNEAQ (reference sequence). This CDR3 is built from 16 residues. The CDR3 sequence: CASSLAGGGTNTEAFF. The CDR3 DNA reads TGTGCCAGCAGCTTAGCGGGGGGGGGTACGAATACTGAAGCTTTCTTT.

V usage is TRBV5-1 and J usage is TRBJ1-2; 7 nucleotides line up with TRBD1. Germline-derived CDR1 and CDR2 are SGHRS and YFSETQ. The CDR3 spans 15 residues. The ends lost 1 base at V and 1 base at J; junction bases unmatched: 4. This CDR3 is CASSLRDRNNYGYTF. The CDR3 nucleotides read TGCGCCAGCAGCTTGAGGGACAGAAATAACTATGGCTACACCTTC.

The J gene is TRBJ1-5, the V gene TRBV27; D is unresolved. The CDR3 sequence is 15 residues long. Germline CDR1 reads MNHEY; CDR2 reads SMNVEV (reference sequence). V lost 1 base, J lost 3 bases, and 10 bases lay in between. The CDR3 DNA reads as TGTGCCAGCAGTTTATACCGGGGAATCAATCAGCCCCAGCATTTT. Its translation: CASSLYRGINQPQHF.